The rows below give T cell receptor beta chains drawn from one sample of a study of human T cells and chemical hapten exposure. TCRdb reprocessed the RACE reads via MiXCR and lists one record per CDR3 protein. The sample records some 50,000 distinct CDR3 sequences, 3.5% to 5% being singletons. Sequenced material: whole blood. Source of these receptors: a human donor in good health. Some clones in this sample may be carry-over from other donors' samples. CDR3s include the opening cysteine and the closing phenylalanine or tryptophan. The D gene is left open where the match is weak. Only part of the rows carry a size: once, few, many, or a class if the clone is expanded.

D gene | J gene | V gene | clone size | CDR3 DNA | CDR3 protein
- | TRBJ2-4 | TRBV18 | many | TGTGCCAGCTCACCCCCGGGCGTGCCCAAAAACATTCAGTACTTC | CASSPPGVPKNIQYF
- | TRBJ2-1 | TRBV6-2/TRBV6-3 | few | TGTGCCAGCCGCTATTTTACAAACTACAATGAGCAGTTCTTC | CASRYFTNYNEQFF
- | TRBJ2-5 | TRBV18 | - | TGTGCCAGCTCACCAGTGGAAGAGACCCAGTACTTC | CASSPVEETQYF
- | TRBJ2-1 | TRBV7-9 | few | TGTGCCAGCAGCCACTTAACAAAGACCGTAGTCGAGCAGTTCTTC | CASSHLTKTVVEQFF
- | TRBJ2-7 | TRBV29-1 | - | TGCAGCGTTGAAAGGACTCAGTCAGGAGGCGAGCAGTACTTC | CSVERTQSGGEQYF
TRBD1 | TRBJ1-2 | TRBV30 | few | TGTGCCTGGACGGCAGGGGGAGGCTATGGCTACACCTTC | CAWTAGGGYGYTF
- | TRBJ2-5 | TRBV7-2 | few | TGTGCCAGCAGCCCGAGTACGATAGGGTACCAAGAGACCCAGTACTTC | CASSPSTIGYQETQYF
TRBD1 | TRBJ1-1 | TRBV12-3/TRBV12-4 | many | TGTGCCAGCAGTCCGAGGACAGGGGGGTACACTGAAGCTTTCTTT | CASSPRTGGYTEAFF
- | TRBJ1-5 | TRBV3-1 | - | TGTGCCAGCAGCCGGGGTATAGATAGCAATCAGCCCCAGCATTTT | CASSRGIDSNQPQHF
- | TRBJ1-5 | TRBV20-1 | few | TGCAGTGCTAGCGGAGGGGTCAATCAGCCCCAGCATTTT | CSASGGVNQPQHF
- | TRBJ1-1 | TRBV29-1 | few | TGCAGCGTCCAAGAGGGTGGAATGGGGGGCACTGAAGCTTTCTTT | CSVQEGGMGGTEAFF
- | TRBJ2-4 | TRBV11-2 | many | TGTGCCAGCAGCTTAGTGAACGGAGCGGGAAACATTCAGTACTTC | CASSLVNGAGNIQYF
- | TRBJ1-1 | TRBV9 | many | TGTGCCAGCAGCCCCCAAGGCAGGCCGAACACTGAAGCTTTCTTT | CASSPQGRPNTEAFF
- | TRBJ2-1 | TRBV11-2 | many | TGTGCCAGCAGCTTTTACAATGAGCAGTTCTTC | CASSFYNEQFF
- | TRBJ1-1 | TRBV12-3/TRBV12-4 | many | TGTGCCAGCAGTTTGGGGACGAGGGGCACTGAAGCTTTCTTT | CASSLGTRGTEAFF
- | TRBJ1-1 | TRBV12-3/TRBV12-4 | few | TGTGCCAGCAGGCCGACGGCTAACACTGAAGCTTTCTTT | CASRPTANTEAFF
- | TRBJ1-1 | TRBV20-1 | many | TGCAGTGCTAGAATCCGAGACGCTGAAGCTTTCTTT | CSARIRDAEAFF
TRBD1 | TRBJ1-5 | TRBV5-1 | many | TGCGACGGAAGGACAGGGGGCGGTAGCAATCAGCCCCAGCATTTT | CDGRTGGGSNQPQHF
TRBD1 | TRBJ2-5 | TRBV27 | few | TGTGCCAGCAGTCCGGGACAGGGCCAAGAGACCCAGTACTTC | CASSPGQGQETQYF
- | TRBJ2-7 | TRBV9 | many | TGTGCCAGCAGCCCGGAGGGGTCCTCCTACGAGCAGTACTTC | CASSPEGSSYEQYF
- | TRBJ1-5 | TRBV6-6 | many | TGTGCCAGCAGCCGGACAGCTAGCAATCAGCCCCAGCATTTT | CASSRTASNQPQHF
- | TRBJ1-3 | TRBV27 | - | TGTGCCAGCAGTTTATGGGGGTCTGGAAACACCATATATTTT | CASSLWGSGNTIYF
- | TRBJ1-5 | TRBV2 | many | TGTGCCAGCCAGCCCACAGCGGGAAATCAGCCCCAGCATTTT | CASQPTAGNQPQHF
TRBD2 | TRBJ2-1 | TRBV6-2/TRBV6-3 | many | TGTGCCAGCACCAGGGGTAGGAGGACTAGCGCGTACAATGAGCAGTTCTTC | CASTRGRRTSAYNEQFF
TRBD1 | TRBJ2-7 | TRBV20-1 | many | TGCAGTGCTCGGAATAGTCAGGGGGCGCAAGGGCAGTACTTC | CSARNSQGAQGQYF
TRBD1 | TRBJ2-6 | TRBV6-5 | few | TGTGCCAGCACCACAGGGGCTGGGGCCAACGTCCTGACTTTC | CASTTGAGANVLTF
- | TRBJ2-7 | TRBV20-1 | few | TGCAGTGCTAGAGTTCAGGGATCAAGCTCCTACGAGCAGTACTTC | CSARVQGSSSYEQYF
- | TRBJ1-1 | TRBV12-5 | many | TGTGCTAGTGGTTTGGTAGGTTCGGGTGAAGCTTTCTTT | CASGLVGSGEAFF
TRBD2 | TRBJ2-1 | TRBV29-1 | many | TGCAGCGCCGGATTGGCTAGCGGGACCTACAATGAGCAGTTCTTC | CSAGLASGTYNEQFF
- | TRBJ1-3 | TRBV19 | - | TGTGCCAGTAGTATCGAGGCAGTCTTCGGAAACACCATATATTTT | CASSIEAVFGNTIYF
- | TRBJ1-2 | TRBV7-2 | many | TGTGCCAGCAGCTTAGTTTTAGGGACGGACTATGGCTACACCTTC | CASSLVLGTDYGYTF
TRBD2 | TRBJ2-1 | TRBV29-1 | many | TGCAGCGTTGTCTCAACGGGAGGGGGTGAGCAGTTCTTC | CSVVSTGGGEQFF
- | TRBJ1-5 | TRBV2 | many | TGTGCCAGCGTCTACTATAGCAATCAGCCCCAGCATTTT | CASVYYSNQPQHF
- | TRBJ2-1 | TRBV10-3 | many | TGTGCCATCAGTGGAACAGGCAATGAGCAGTTCTTC | CAISGTGNEQFF
TRBD1 | TRBJ1-1 | TRBV11-2 | many | TGTGCCAGCAGCCGATCGCGTTCTAGGTACAGGGGAGAAAACACTGAAGCTTTCTTT | CASSRSRSRYRGENTEAFF
- | TRBJ1-4 | TRBV20-1 | many | TGCAGTGCTAGAGACAGGCTCGTGGAAAAACTGTTTTTT | CSARDRLVEKLFF
- | TRBJ1-1 | TRBV11-1 | many | TGTGCCAGCAGCTTATCCGGGGGCGGGGGCACTGAAGCTTTCTTT | CASSLSGGGGTEAFF
TRBD2 | TRBJ2-7 | TRBV20-1 | many | TGCAGTGCTAGAGCGGGAGGGACACCTGGGTACGAGCAGTACTTC | CSARAGGTPGYEQYF
TRBD2 | TRBJ2-5 | TRBV28 | many | TGTGCCAGCAGGCTAGGGACACGGGGGGGGGTAGAGACCCAGTACTTC | CASRLGTRGGVETQYF
- | TRBJ2-1 | TRBV29-1 | many | TGCAGCGTTGAAGAAGGGGGACGGGGTTCATCCGATGAGCAGTTCTTC | CSVEEGGRGSSDEQFF
- | TRBJ2-1 | TRBV28 | many | TGTGCCAGCAGTTTATGGGCTGGGGCAGACAATGAGCAGTTCTTC | CASSLWAGADNEQFF
- | TRBJ1-4 | TRBV19 | many | TGTGCCAGCCTAAAGGGGGGCAGGAATGAAAAACTGTTTTTT | CASLKGGRNEKLFF
TRBD1 | TRBJ2-7 | TRBV28 | many | TGTGCCAGCAGTTTGGACAGGTTACTTTCCTACGAGCAGTACTTC | CASSLDRLLSYEQYF
- | TRBJ1-1 | TRBV15 | many | TGTGCCACCAGCAGAGTGGGCAGGGGTGACACTGAAGCTTTCTTT | CATSRVGRGDTEAFF
- | TRBJ1-4 | TRBV5-1 | many | TGCGCCAGCAGCTTGGGAAGGGGAGGACCTAATGAAAAACTGTTTTTT | CASSLGRGGPNEKLFF
- | TRBJ2-5 | TRBV18 | - | TGTGCCAGCTCACCACAAGGGACCCAGTACTTC | CASSPQGTQYF
- | TRBJ1-3 | TRBV6-6 | many | TGTGCCAGCCGGGGCCCTGCGGGGGCTTCCTCTGGAAACACCATATATTTT | CASRGPAGASSGNTIYF
- | TRBJ1-1 | TRBV12-3/TRBV12-4 | many | TGTGCCAGCAGCTCCCTACTTTCGAACACTGAAGCTTTCTTT | CASSSLLSNTEAFF
TRBD1 | TRBJ2-7 | TRBV6-5 | many | TGTGCCAGCAGTTACGTCAGGACAGGGCCCTACGAGCAGTACTTC | CASSYVRTGPYEQYF
TRBD2 | TRBJ2-2 | TRBV15 | many | TGTGCCACCAGCAGATCCCAAGGGGCGGGAGCCACCGGGGAGCTGTTTTTT | CATSRSQGAGATGELFF
- | TRBJ2-4 | TRBV27 | few | TGTGCCAGCAGTCTCCACGGAAAAAACATTCAGTACTTC | CASSLHGKNIQYF
- | TRBJ2-1 | TRBV24-1 | few | TGTGCCACCAGTTTAAGGGGGTCCTACAATGAGCAGTTCTTC | CATSLRGSYNEQFF
- | TRBJ2-5 | TRBV3-1 | many | TGTGCCAGCAGCCGCCACGAGGTGTCATCGGAGACCCAGTACTTC | CASSRHEVSSETQYF